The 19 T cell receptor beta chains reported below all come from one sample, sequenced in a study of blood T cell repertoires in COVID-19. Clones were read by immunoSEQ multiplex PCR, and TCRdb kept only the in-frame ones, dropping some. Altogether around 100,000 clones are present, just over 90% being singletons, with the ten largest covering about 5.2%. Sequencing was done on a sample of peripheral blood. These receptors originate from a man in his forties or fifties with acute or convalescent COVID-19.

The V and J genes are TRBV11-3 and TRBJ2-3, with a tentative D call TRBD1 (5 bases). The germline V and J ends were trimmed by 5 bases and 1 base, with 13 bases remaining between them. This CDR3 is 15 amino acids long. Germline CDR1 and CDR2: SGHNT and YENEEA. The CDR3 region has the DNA TGTGCCAGCAGCCTCAGGACAAGGGGCACAGATACGCAGTATTTT. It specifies CASSLRTRGTDTQYF.

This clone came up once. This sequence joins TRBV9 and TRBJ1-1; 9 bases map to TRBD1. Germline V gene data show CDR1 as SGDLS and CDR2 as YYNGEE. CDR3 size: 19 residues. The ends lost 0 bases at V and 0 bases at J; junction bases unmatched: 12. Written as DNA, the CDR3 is TGTGCCAGCAGCGTAGCTACGGGGACAGGGTACGGTTTGAACACTGAAGCTTTCTTT. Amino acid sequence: CASSVATGTGYGLNTEAFF. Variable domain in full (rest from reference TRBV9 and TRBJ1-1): DSGVTQTPKHLITATGQRVTLRCSPRSGDLSVYWYQQSLDQGLQFLIQYYNGEERAKGNILERFSAQQFPDLHSELNLSSLELGDSALYFCASSVATGTGYGLNTEAFFGQGTRLTVV.

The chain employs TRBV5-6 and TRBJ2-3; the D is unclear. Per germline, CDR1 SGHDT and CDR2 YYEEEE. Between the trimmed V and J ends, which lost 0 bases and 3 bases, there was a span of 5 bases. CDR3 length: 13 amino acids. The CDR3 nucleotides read TGTGCCAGCAGCTTGGCCGGGACAGATACGCAGTATTTT. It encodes CASSLAGTDTQYF.

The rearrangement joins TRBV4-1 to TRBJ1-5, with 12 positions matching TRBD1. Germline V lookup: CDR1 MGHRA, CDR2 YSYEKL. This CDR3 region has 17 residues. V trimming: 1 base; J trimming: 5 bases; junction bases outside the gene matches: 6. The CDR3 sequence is CASSQGDRDRGHQPQHF. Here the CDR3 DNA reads TGCGCCAGCAGCCAAGGGGATCGGGACAGGGGGCATCAGCCCCAGCATTTT.

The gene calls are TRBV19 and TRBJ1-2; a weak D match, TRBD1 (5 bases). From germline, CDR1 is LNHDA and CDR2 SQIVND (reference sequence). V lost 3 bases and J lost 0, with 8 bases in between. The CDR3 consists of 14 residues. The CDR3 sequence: CASSMTEPNYGYTF. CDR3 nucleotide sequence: TGTGCCAGTAGTATGACAGAGCCTAACTATGGCTACACCTTC.

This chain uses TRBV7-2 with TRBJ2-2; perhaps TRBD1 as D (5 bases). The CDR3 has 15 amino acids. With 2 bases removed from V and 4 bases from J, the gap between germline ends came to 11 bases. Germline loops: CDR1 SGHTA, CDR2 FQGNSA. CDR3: CASSLNQGSTGELFF. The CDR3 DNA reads TGTGCCAGCAGCTTAAATCAGGGTAGCACCGGGGAGCTGTTTTTT.

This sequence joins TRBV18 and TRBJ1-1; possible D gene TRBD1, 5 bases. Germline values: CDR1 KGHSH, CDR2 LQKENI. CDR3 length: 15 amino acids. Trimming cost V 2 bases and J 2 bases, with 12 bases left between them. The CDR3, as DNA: TGTGCCAGCTCACCATATTCGACAGCTAACACTGAAGCTTTCTTT. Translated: CASSPYSTANTEAFF.

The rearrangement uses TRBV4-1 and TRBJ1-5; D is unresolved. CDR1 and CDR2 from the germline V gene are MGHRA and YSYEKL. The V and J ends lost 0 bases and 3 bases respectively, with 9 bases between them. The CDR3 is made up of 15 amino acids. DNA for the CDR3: TGCGCCAGCAGCCAAGATCACAGCTCCAATCAGCCCCAGCATTTT. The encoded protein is CASSQDHSSNQPQHF.

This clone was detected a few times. DNA of the CDR3: TGTGCCAGCAGCTTCGCTCCCCTTACAGGGGCAAACTATGGCTACACCTTC. It is translated as CASSFAPLTGANYGYTF. The chain uses TRBV5-6 and TRBJ1-2, with 7 bases that match TRBD1. Germline V lookup: CDR1 SGHDT, CDR2 YYEEEE. The CDR3 runs 17 residues. J gave up 2 bases and V 2 bases, and 12 bases lay outside the gene matches.

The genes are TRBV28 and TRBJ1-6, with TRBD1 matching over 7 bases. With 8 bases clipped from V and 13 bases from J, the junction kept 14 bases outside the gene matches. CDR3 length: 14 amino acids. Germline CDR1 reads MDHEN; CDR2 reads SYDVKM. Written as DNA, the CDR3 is TGTGCCAGCTTGTTAGGGGGACAGAACGTTCCCCTCCACTTT. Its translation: CASLLGGQNVPLHF.

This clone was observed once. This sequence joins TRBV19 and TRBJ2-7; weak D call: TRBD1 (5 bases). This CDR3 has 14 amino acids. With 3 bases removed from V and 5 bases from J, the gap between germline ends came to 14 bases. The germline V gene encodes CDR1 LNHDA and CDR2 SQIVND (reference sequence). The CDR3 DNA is TGTGCCAGTAGTATCGGTTCAGGGCTTGACGAGCAGTACTTC. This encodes CASSIGSGLDEQYF.

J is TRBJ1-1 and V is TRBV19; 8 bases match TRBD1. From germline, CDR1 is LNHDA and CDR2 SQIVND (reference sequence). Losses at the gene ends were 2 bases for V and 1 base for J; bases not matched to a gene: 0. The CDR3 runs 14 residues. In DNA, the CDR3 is TGTGCCAGTAGTATACAGGGGGCGAACACTGAAGCTTTCTTT. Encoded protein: CASSIQGANTEAFF.

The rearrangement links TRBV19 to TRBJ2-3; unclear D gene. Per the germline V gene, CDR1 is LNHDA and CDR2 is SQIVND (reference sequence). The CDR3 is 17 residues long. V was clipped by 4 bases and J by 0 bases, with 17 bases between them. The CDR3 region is CASSTRRSLGSTDTQYF. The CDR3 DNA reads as TGTGCCAGTAGTACCCGCCGGAGCCTGGGTAGCACAGATACGCAGTATTTT.

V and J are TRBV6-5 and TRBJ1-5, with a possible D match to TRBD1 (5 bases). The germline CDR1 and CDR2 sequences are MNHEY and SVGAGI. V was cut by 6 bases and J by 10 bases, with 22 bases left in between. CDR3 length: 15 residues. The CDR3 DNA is TGTGCCAGCAGCCGAGGCGGACAAACCCTGAGTCCCCAGCATTTT. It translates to CASSRGGQTLSPQHF.

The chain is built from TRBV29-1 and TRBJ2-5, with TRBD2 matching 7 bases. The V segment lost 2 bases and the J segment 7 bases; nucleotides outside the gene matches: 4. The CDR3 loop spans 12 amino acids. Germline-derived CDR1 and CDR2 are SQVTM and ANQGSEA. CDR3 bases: TGCAGCGTTGAACCCCCGGGGGGGACCCAGTACTTC. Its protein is CSVEPPGGTQYF. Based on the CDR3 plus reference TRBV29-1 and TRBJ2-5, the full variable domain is SAVISQKPSRDICQRGTSLTIQCQVDSQVTMMFWYRQQPGQSLTLIATANQGSEATYESGFVIDKFPISRPNLTFSTLTVSNMSPEDSSIYLCSVEPPGGTQYFGPGTRLLVL.

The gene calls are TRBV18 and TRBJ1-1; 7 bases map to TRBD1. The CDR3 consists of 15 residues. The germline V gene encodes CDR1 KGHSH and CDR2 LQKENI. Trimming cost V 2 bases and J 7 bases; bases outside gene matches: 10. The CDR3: CASSPVKDRWVEAFF. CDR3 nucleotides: TGTGCCAGCTCACCAGTAAAGGACAGGTGGGTTGAAGCTTTCTTT. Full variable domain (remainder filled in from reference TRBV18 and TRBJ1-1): NAGVMQNPRHLVRRRGQEARLRCSPMKGHSHVYWYRQLPEEGLKFMVYLQKENIIDESGMPKERFSAEFPKEGPSILRIQQVVRGDSAAYFCASSPVKDRWVEAFFGQGTRLTVV.

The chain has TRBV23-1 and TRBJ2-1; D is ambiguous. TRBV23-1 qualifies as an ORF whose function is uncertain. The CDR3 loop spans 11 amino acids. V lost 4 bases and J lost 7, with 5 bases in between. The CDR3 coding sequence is TGCGCCAGCAGTCCCCGGAATGAGCAGTTCTTC. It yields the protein CASSPRNEQFF.

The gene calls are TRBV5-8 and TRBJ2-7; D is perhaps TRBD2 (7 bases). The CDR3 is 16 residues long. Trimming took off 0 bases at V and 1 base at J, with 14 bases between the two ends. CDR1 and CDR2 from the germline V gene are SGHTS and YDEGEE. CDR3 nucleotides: TGTGCCAGCAGCTTGGGCGGGGGCGCGGGGTCCTACGAGCAGTACTTC. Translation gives CASSLGGGAGSYEQYF.

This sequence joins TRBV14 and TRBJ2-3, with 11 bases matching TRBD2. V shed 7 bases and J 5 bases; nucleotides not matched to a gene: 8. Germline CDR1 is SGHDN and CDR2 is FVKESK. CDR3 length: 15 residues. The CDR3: CASNLAGGPGDTQYF. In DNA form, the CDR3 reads TGTGCCAGCAACTTAGCGGGAGGGCCGGGAGATACGCAGTATTTT.